Detailed here is one T cell receptor beta chain. The record originates from a study of blood T cell repertoires in COVID-19. Study information: PBMCs, B-cell-depleted T cells, or T cells were the source of the cDNA or gDNA that made up the material.

TCRdb's copy holds only in-frame clones and misses some; the assay was immunoSEQ multiplex PCR. The sample yields approximately 380,000 clones, approximately 90% seen once. Sequenced sample: PBMCs or T cells enriched from blood (not recorded which). The TCR comes from a woman aged 40 to 50 who had been exposed to COVID-19.

CDR3 sequence reads: CASSFQQGAGNSPLHF. The DNA for the CDR3 is TGTGCCAGTAGTTTTCAACAGGGGGCTGGTAATTCACCCCTCCACTTT. The gene calls are TRBV19 and TRBJ1-6, with 9 nucleotides matching TRBD1. Germline CDR1 and CDR2: LNHDA and SQIVND (reference sequence). This CDR3 has 16 residues. Losses at the gene ends were 5 bases for V and 6 bases for J; bases not matched to a gene: 8.